The T cell receptor beta chain described here comes from a study of T-cell reconstitution after alpha-beta-depleted transplantation in children. Germline assignment: CDR1 SGHRS and CDR2 YFSETQ. The CDR3 totals 17 residues. Trimming cost V 0 bases and J 1 base; bases outside gene matches: 5. Construction of the TCRbeta library involved unique molecular identifiers. Each CDR3 protein is one row after TCRdb ran MiXCR on the PCR reads. The table has about 500,000 distinct CDR3 sequences, approximately 10% seen once; the top ten hold approximately 14%. Sequencing used PBMCs, mostly from graft donor cells, obtained 180 days after TCRalphabeta/CD19-depleted stem cell transplant. This sequence originates from a female patient between 2 and 15 years old who had a stem cell transplant for aplastic anemia, so the T cells may come from the graft donor. The chain couples TRBV5-1 to TRBJ2-3; 10 nucleotides agree with TRBD1. CDR3 sequence reads: CASSLVVGTGGTDTQYF. CDR3 sequence (DNA): TGCGCCAGCAGCTTGGTGGTCGGGACAGGGGGCACAGATACGCAGTATTTT.